One sample yielded the 8 T cell receptor beta chains listed below, sequenced in a study of read filtering for tumor transcriptome and immune sequencing. Molecular barcoded adaptors covering alpha/delta and beta/gamma chains were used on about 390 ng RNA. A single record per CDR3 protein comes from TCRdb applying MiXCR to the reads. The profile shows about 490 distinct CDR3 sequences, over 65% of them singletons. Sample: a population of CD138-negative cells sorted from bone marrow. The receptors originated from a donor at least 40 years old with multiple myeloma. This table probably holds off-target reads from a library built for another chain.

This clonotype was seen just once. The gene calls are TRBV19 and TRBJ2-7; 10 bases are shared with TRBD2. The ends lost 3 bases at V and 2 bases at J; junction bases unmatched: 4. Germline CDR1 is LNHDA and CDR2 is SQIVND (reference sequence). The CDR3 length is 15 residues. DNA for the CDR3: TGTGCCAGTAGTATTTCTAGCGGGAGCCCCTACGAGCAGTACTTC. Its translation is CASSISSGSPYEQYF.

This clonotype has a handful of counts. This CDR3 reads CASSSFLASYNEQFF. CDR3 DNA sequence: TGTGCCAGCAGCTCCTTTCTAGCCTCCTACAATGAGCAGTTCTTC. The rearrangement links TRBV11-2 to TRBJ2-1; D may be TRBD2 (5 bases). The CDR3 extends over 15 amino acids. V was trimmed by 4 bases and J by 0 bases, leaving 10 bases between them. CDR1 and CDR2 from the germline V gene are SGHAT and FQNNGV. The whole variable domain, filled in from reference TRBV11-2 and TRBJ2-1, reads EAGVAQSPRYKIIEKRQSVAFWCNPISGHATLYWYQQILGQGPKLLIQFQNNGVVDDSQLPKDRFSAERLKGVDSTLKIQPAKLEDSAVYLCASSSFLASYNEQFFGPGTRLTVL.

This chain connects TRBV2 to TRBJ2-3; the D is unclear. Trimming removed 5 bases from V and 6 bases from J, with 18 bases in between. Germline CDR1 and CDR2: SNHLY and FYNNEI. The CDR3 has 15 residues. The CDR3 reads CASSLYIFPGDTQYF. The CDR3 nucleotides read TGTGCCAGCAGTTTATACATTTTCCCCGGTGATACGCAGTATTTT.

This clonotype occurred once. The chain employs TRBV2 and TRBJ2-1; D remains unclear. The germline V and J ends were trimmed by 10 bases and 8 bases, with 18 bases remaining between them. CDR1 and CDR2 (germline): SNHLY, FYNNEI. The CDR3 has 13 residues. The CDR3 nucleotides read TGTGCCACCAAAAGAGAGGCAATGGATGAGCAGTTCTTC. It translates to CATKREAMDEQFF.

The gene calls are TRBV19 and TRBJ2-1; no reliable D call. Germline CDR1 LNHDA, CDR2 SQIVND (reference sequence). The CDR3 consists of 12 residues. Trimming removed 8 bases at V and 7 bases at J, with 12 bases between. For the CDR3, the DNA is TGTGCCAGTTCGTGGGCACAGAATGAGCAGTTCTTC. Residues: CASSWAQNEQFF.

This chain connects TRBV6-4 to TRBJ2-1; D may be TRBD2 (5 bases). Trimming stripped 5 bases from V and 7 bases from J, with 18 bases between. The CDR3 is 15 residues long. The V gene's germline CDR1 is MRHNA and CDR2 SNTAGT. As DNA, the CDR3 is TGTGCCAGCAGTCCTCGGGCCCTCGGGAAGAATGAGCAGTTCTTC. It yields the protein CASSPRALGKNEQFF.

This clonotype has just a few counts. The chain uses TRBV27 and TRBJ1-5, with D uncertain. CDR1 and CDR2 from the germline V gene are MNHEY and SMNVEV (reference sequence). The ends were cut back, 6 bases at V and 3 bases at J, with 12 bases in the middle. The CDR3 runs 14 residues. CDR3 protein: CASSPRALNQPQHF. For the CDR3, the DNA is TGTGCCAGCAGCCCCCGGGCCCTCAATCAGCCCCAGCATTTT.

The rearrangement links TRBV12-3 or TRBV12-4 to TRBJ2-7; D unresolved. CDR3 size: 13 residues. Trimming cost V 3 bases and J 4 bases, with 10 bases left between them. The CDR3 DNA sequence: TGTGCCAGCAGTTTCAGTTCTGCTTACGAGCAGTACTTC. Translation gives CASSFSSAYEQYF.